These T cell receptor beta chains were read from a single sample in a study of cytomegalovirus exposure and HLA in healthy donors. Libraries were prepared by immunoSEQ multiplex PCR; TCRdb keeps only in-frame clonotypes and omits some of them. There are 150,000 to 200,000 clones in the sample; roughly 77% occur only once, and 1% lies in the top ten. The sequencing sample was made of PBMCs. The receptors derive from a woman aged 50 to 60 in good health and CMV-seropositive. The CDR3 runs from the conserved cysteine through the conserved F or W. Each record gives: V gene, CDR3 length, clone size, J gene, D gene, CDR3 DNA, CDR3 protein. The D gene is left open where the match is weak. Clone size is given for some rows only: seen once, a few or many times, or a class if the clone is expanded.

>TRBV27|14|.|TRBJ2-7|.
TGTGCCAGCAGTTTACGTCGGCAGGGCTACGAGCAGTACTTC
CASSLRRQGYEQYF
>TRBV5-6|13|.|TRBJ2-5|.
TGTGCCAGCAGCTCCGATCATTTAGCGACCCAGTACTTC
CASSSDHLATQYF
>TRBV29-1|14|.|TRBJ2-1|TRBD2
TGCAGCGCCGAGGGACTAGCGGGATCCCACGGGGAGTTCTTC
CSAEGLAGSHGEFF
>TRBV28|15|few|TRBJ1-1|TRBD1
TGTGCCAGCAGTGAACCGGGACAGGGGATCACTGAAGCTTTCTTT
CASSEPGQGITEAFF
>TRBV30|14|.|TRBJ1-2|.
TGTGCCTTTCTAACGACTCGGGGGGGAGCCGGCTACACCTTC
CAFLTTRGGAGYTF
>TRBV11-3|14|few|TRBJ2-5|TRBD2
TGTGCCAGCAGCTTGACCTCCGGGACTAGCGTCAAATACTTC
CASSLTSGTSVKYF
>TRBV7-2|16|.|TRBJ1-3|TRBD1
TGTGCCAGCAGCCAGCACAAGACAGGGTCTGGAAACACCATATATTTT
CASSQHKTGSGNTIYF
>TRBV2|12|once|TRBJ1-4|.
TGTGCCAGTGCGGGGCAGAATGAAAAACTGTTTTTT
CASAGQNEKLFF
>TRBV5-1|15|.|TRBJ2-7|TRBD1
TGCGCCAGCAGCTTGGCGGGACAGGGATCCTACGAGCAGTACTTC
CASSLAGQGSYEQYF
>TRBV7-2|15|few|TRBJ2-3|TRBD2
TGTGCCAGCACCCCCCTGGCGGGGGGCACAGATACGCAGTATTTT
CASTPLAGGTDTQYF